This TCR beta chain was profiled in a study of technical replicates of blood from a handful of donors. The CDR3 covers 13 residues. The ends lost 6 bases at V and 2 bases at J; junction bases unmatched: 3. The germline V gene encodes CDR1 LNHDA and CDR2 SQIVND (reference sequence). Data came from immunoSEQ multiplex PCR; TCRdb stores just in-frame clones and leaves some out. There are 70,000 to 90,000 clones in the sample; under 95% occur only once, and 0.39% lies in the top ten. This chain joins TRBV19 and TRBJ1-2, with 7 bases that match TRBD1. The sequenced sample was T cells isolated from PBMCs. This clonotype was sampled from a human donor in good health. CDR3 region: CASRMDRNYGYTF. The CDR3 bases are TGTGCCAGTAGGATGGACAGGAACTATGGCTACACCTTC.